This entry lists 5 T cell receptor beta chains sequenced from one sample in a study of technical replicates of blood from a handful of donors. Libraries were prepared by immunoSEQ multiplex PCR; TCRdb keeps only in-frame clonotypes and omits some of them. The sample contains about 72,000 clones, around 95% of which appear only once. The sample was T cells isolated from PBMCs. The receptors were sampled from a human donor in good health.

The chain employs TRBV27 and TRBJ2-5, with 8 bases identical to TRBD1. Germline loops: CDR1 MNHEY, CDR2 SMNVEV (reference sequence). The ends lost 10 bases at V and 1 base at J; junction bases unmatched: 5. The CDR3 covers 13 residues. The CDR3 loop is CANLDRGQETQYF. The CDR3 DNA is TGTGCCAACCTCGACAGGGGCCAAGAGACCCAGTACTTC.

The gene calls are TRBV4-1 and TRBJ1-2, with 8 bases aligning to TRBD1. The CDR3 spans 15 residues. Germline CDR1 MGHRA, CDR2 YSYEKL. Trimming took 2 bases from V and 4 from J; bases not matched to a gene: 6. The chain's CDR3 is CASSQPGQGAYGYTF. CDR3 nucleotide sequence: TGCGCCAGCAGCCAACCCGGACAGGGTGCCTATGGCTACACCTTC.

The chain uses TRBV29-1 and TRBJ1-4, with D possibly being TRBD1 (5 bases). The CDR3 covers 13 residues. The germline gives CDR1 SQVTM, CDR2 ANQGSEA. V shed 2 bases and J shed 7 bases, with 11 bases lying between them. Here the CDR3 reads CSVEQGDGEKLFF. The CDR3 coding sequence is TGCAGCGTTGAACAGGGTGACGGTGAAAAACTGTTTTTT.

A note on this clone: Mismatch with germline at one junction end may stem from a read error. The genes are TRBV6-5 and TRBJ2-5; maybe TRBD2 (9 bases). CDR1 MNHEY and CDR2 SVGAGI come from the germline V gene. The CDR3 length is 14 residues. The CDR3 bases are TGTGCCAGCAGTTTAGCGGGGGATCAGGGGGCCCATTACTTC. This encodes CASSLAGDQGAHYF.

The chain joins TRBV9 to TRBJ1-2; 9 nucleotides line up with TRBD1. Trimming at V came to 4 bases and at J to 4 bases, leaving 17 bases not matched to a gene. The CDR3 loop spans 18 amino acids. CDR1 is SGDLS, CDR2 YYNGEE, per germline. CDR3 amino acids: CASSPTLIDTDRGYGYTF. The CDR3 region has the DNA TGTGCCAGCAGCCCAACACTTATAGACACGGACAGGGGCTATGGCTACACCTTC.